The 32 T cell receptor beta chains in this list originate from one sample, sequenced in a study of T cells in Graves' hyperthyroidism and ophthalmopathy. Amplification of TCR beta CDR3 regions was performed using RNA transcripts as template. First-round RT-PCR of the TCR CDR3 relied on the HTBI primer set. MiXCR, run by TCRdb on the multiplex PCR reads, gives a single entry per CDR3 protein. The table includes about 300,000 distinct CDR3 sequences, roughly 18% detected once. Sequencing was performed on blood. Source of these receptors: a man in his fifties or sixties with Graves' ophthalmopathy.

This clonotype was recorded a few times. The chain recombines TRBV19 with TRBJ2-5; D perhaps matches TRBD2 (5 bases). The CDR3 extends over 14 amino acids. The germline V gene has CDR1 LNHDA and CDR2 SQIVND (reference sequence). V was trimmed by 3 bases and J by 5 bases, leaving 13 bases between them. The CDR3 coding sequence is TGTGCCAGTAGTATGCCCGGACTTTTGGAGACCCAGTACTTC. Protein sequence: CASSMPGLLETQYF.

This chain connects TRBV7-9 to TRBJ2-7; D not resolved. The germline CDR1 and CDR2 sequences are SEHNR and FQNEAQ (reference sequence). Between the trimmed V and J ends, which lost 3 bases and 3 bases, there was a span of 12 bases. This CDR3 contains 14 residues. DNA of the CDR3: TGTGCCAGCAGCTTTACCGCTGGGTTCTACGAGCAGTACTTC. Residues: CASSFTAGFYEQYF.

A word on this clonotype: This may be a read error, as it is one base from a much larger clone. The rearrangement uses TRBV12-3 or TRBV12-4 and TRBJ2-7; D unresolved. The V and J ends lost 6 bases and 7 bases respectively, with 16 bases between them. The CDR3 has 13 amino acids. In nucleotides, the CDR3 is TGTGCCAGCAGGGTGGGCGCAGGCAATGAGCAGTACTTC. Residues: CASRVGAGNEQYF.

The DNA for the CDR3 is TGTGCCAGCAGTTACCGGGCCCCTTCTGATTCACCCCTCCACTTT. Translation gives CASSYRAPSDSPLHF. The V gene is TRBV6-9, the J gene TRBJ1-6, with D unclear. The V and J ends lost 3 bases and 8 bases respectively, with 14 bases between them. The germline CDR1 and CDR2 sequences are MNHGY and SVAAGI. The CDR3 loop spans 15 amino acids.

The sample holds a few counts of this clonotype. V gene TRBV7-9 combines with J gene TRBJ2-5; no clear D. V gave up 1 base and J gave up 8 bases, with 8 bases separating them. This CDR3 region has 12 residues. Germline loops: CDR1 SEHNR, CDR2 FQNEAQ (reference sequence). The CDR3 is CASSLGRVTQYF. The CDR3 DNA sequence: TGTGCCAGCAGCTTAGGCCGGGTAACCCAGTACTTC.

This clonotype turned up a few times. J is TRBJ1-5 and V is TRBV28; D call uncertain. This CDR3 is 13 amino acids long. Germline lookup yields CDR1 MDHEN and CDR2 SYDVKM. The germline V and J ends were trimmed by 2 bases and 3 bases, with 5 bases remaining between them. CDR3 nucleotides: TGTGCCAGCAGTTTAGGGATCAATCAGCCCCAGCATTTT. This encodes CASSLGINQPQHF.

The chain links TRBV5-1 to TRBJ2-7; no firm D call. V gave up 5 bases and J gave up 5 bases, with 17 bases separating them. The germline V gene encodes CDR1 SGHRS and CDR2 YFSETQ. The CDR3 totals 14 residues. The CDR3 loop is CASRRVLFLNEQYF. Here the CDR3 DNA reads TGCGCCAGCAGGAGAGTTCTCTTTCTAAACGAGCAGTACTTC.

The table lists this clonotype with a few counts. J is TRBJ2-5 and V is TRBV15; D not certain. CDR1 and CDR2 from the germline V gene are LNHNV and YYDKDF (reference sequence). The V gene lost 1 base and the J gene lost 1 base, with 7 bases spanning the gap. This CDR3 region has 14 residues. The CDR3 DNA is TGTGCCACCAGCAGAGGGCAGCCCCAAGAGACCCAGTACTTC. Translating gives CATSRGQPQETQYF.

This chain uses TRBV4-1 with TRBJ2-5; 8 nucleotides align to TRBD2. The CDR3 covers 17 residues. The germline V gene encodes CDR1 MGHRA and CDR2 YSYEKL. V lost 0 bases and J lost 5; bases outside the gene matches: 11. CDR3 protein: CASSQDRNSGRDETQYF. For the CDR3, the DNA is TGCGCCAGCAGCCAAGATAGAAACAGCGGGAGAGATGAGACCCAGTACTTC.

Many counts were recorded for this clonotype. The J gene is TRBJ1-2, the V gene TRBV29-1; 7 bases agree with TRBD1. The junction had 4 bases not matched to a gene; V was cut back by 4 bases and J by 2 bases. The length of the CDR3 is 13 residues. Germline values: CDR1 SQVTM, CDR2 ANQGSEA. CDR3 DNA: TGCAGCGTTGCACAGGGGATGAACTATGGCTACACCTTC. This gives the protein CSVAQGMNYGYTF.

This clonotype was detected ten times or more. The J gene is TRBJ2-3, the V gene TRBV7-9, with a weak D call TRBD2 (6 bases). V was trimmed by 3 bases and J by 0 bases, leaving 7 bases between them. CDR1 is SEHNR, CDR2 FQNEAQ, per germline (reference sequence). The CDR3 runs to 14 residues. The CDR3 coding sequence is TGTGCCAGCAGCTTTGGGACTAGCACAGATACGCAGTATTTT. It encodes CASSFGTSTDTQYF.

The CDR3 is CASSLGQGVTGELFF. In nucleotides, the CDR3 is TGTGCCAGCAGCTTAGGACAGGGCGTCACCGGGGAGCTGTTTTTT. The chain is built from TRBV5-6 and TRBJ2-2, with 8 bases fitting TRBD1. V lost 2 bases to trimming and J lost 4 bases; unmatched junction nucleotides: 4. The V gene's germline CDR1 is SGHDT and CDR2 YYEEEE. CDR3 size: 15 residues.

The chain combines TRBV19 with TRBJ2-2; 7 nucleotides align to TRBD2. Trimming cost V 9 bases and J 0 bases; bases outside gene matches: 4. This CDR3 spans 14 amino acids. Germline V gives CDR1 LNHDA, CDR2 SQIVND (reference sequence). In DNA form, the CDR3 reads TGTGCCAGCACGACTAGCCCGAACACCGGGGAGCTGTTTTTT. It translates to CASTTSPNTGELFF.

This clonotype was counted only a few times. This chain joins TRBV6-1 and TRBJ1-5; no definite D call. The germline V gene encodes CDR1 MNHNS and CDR2 SASEGT. The length of the CDR3 is 14 residues. V lost 7 bases, J lost 2 bases, and 12 bases lay in between. CDR3 in amino acids: CASNYPPRNQPQHF. The CDR3 DNA follows: TGTGCCAGCAACTACCCTCCACGCAATCAGCCCCAGCATTTT.

A few counts support this clonotype. This chain links TRBV28 with TRBJ1-5; no clear D. The V gene lost 2 bases and the J gene lost 3 bases, with 5 bases spanning the gap. Per germline, CDR1 MDHEN and CDR2 SYDVKM. This CDR3 is 13 amino acids long. The CDR3 here is CASSLLPNQPQHF. DNA of the CDR3: TGTGCCAGCAGTTTACTCCCCAATCAGCCCCAGCATTTT. Drawing the rest from reference TRBV28 and TRBJ1-5, the complete variable domain is DVKVTQSSRYLVKRTGEKVFLECVQDMDHENMFWYRQDPGLGLRLIYFSYDVKMKEKGDIPEGYSVSREKKERFSLILESASTNQTSMYLCASSLLPNQPQHFGDGTRLSIL.

At least ten counts were recorded for this clonotype. The genes are TRBV30 and TRBJ1-4; D remains unclear. In germline, CDR1 is GTSNPN, CDR2 SVGIG (reference sequence). V lost 0 bases and J 0 bases, leaving 11 bases between the germline ends. The CDR3 is 16 residues long. Written as DNA, the CDR3 is TGTGCCTGGAGTGTACTGCCAGGCGCAACTAATGAAAAACTGTTTTTT. It encodes CAWSVLPGATNEKLFF.

The table lists this clonotype with many counts. This rearrangement joins TRBV12-3 or TRBV12-4 to TRBJ2-5; D gene unclear. CDR3 size: 15 residues. V gave up 7 bases and J gave up 3 bases, with 18 bases separating them. CDR3 DNA sequence: TGTGCCAGCACCCCACAAGGGTTCCCGAAAGAGACCCAGTACTTC. Its translation is CASTPQGFPKETQYF.

This clonotype was recorded at least ten times. The CDR3 DNA is TGCGCCAGCAGCTTGGGACAGGGGAACAATCAGCCCCAGCATTTT. Its protein product is CASSLGQGNNQPQHF. V gene TRBV5-1 combines with J gene TRBJ1-5; 8 bases line up with TRBD1. Germline assignment: CDR1 SGHRS and CDR2 YFSETQ. Trimming removed 0 bases from V and 3 bases from J; junction bases left unmatched: 2. The CDR3 is 15 amino acids.

This clonotype was seen many times. The chain uses TRBV18 and TRBJ1-1; maybe TRBD1 (5 bases). This CDR3 is 15 amino acids long. Trimming took 2 bases from V and 0 from J, leaving 10 bases between them. The germline gives CDR1 KGHSH, CDR2 LQKENI. The DNA of the CDR3 is TGTGCCAGCTCACCAAGGGACGTTGTGAACACTGAAGCTTTCTTT. Translating gives CASSPRDVVNTEAFF.

In regard to this clonotype: A much larger clone is a single base away; this may be a read error. The V gene is TRBV5-1, the J gene TRBJ2-1; 7 bases map to TRBD1. Germline V gene lookup returns CDR1 SGHRS and CDR2 YFSETQ. This CDR3 region has 16 residues. J lost 8 bases, V lost 10 bases, and 21 bases had no gene match. Written as DNA, the CDR3 is TGCGCCGGCACCTTGGGGTACAGGGGTTTCACGGATGAGCAGTTCTTC. It encodes CAGTLGYRGFTDEQFF. Looking up the rest from reference TRBV5-1 and TRBJ2-1 gives the full variable domain: KAGVTQTPRYLIKTRGQQVTLSCSPISGHRSVSWYQQTPGQGLQFLFEYFSETQRNKGNFPGRFSGRQFSNSRSEMNVSTLELGDSALYLCAGTLGYRGFTDEQFFGPGTRLTVL.

This clonotype came up a few times. The chain uses TRBV29-1 and TRBJ2-3; 10 bases agree with TRBD2. Germline V CDR1 and CDR2: SQVTM, ANQGSEA. Trimming removed 1 base from V and 2 bases from J; junction bases left unmatched: 9. The CDR3 has 17 residues. This chain's CDR3 is CSVEARLAGVPTDTQYF. In nucleotides, the CDR3 is TGCAGCGTTGAAGCGCGGCTAGCGGGAGTCCCCACAGATACGCAGTATTTT.

This clonotype was observed a handful of times. CDR3 sequence: CAILPPGGAGGYNEQFF. The DNA of the CDR3 is TGTGCCATCCTTCCCCCGGGGGGCGCGGGAGGGTACAATGAGCAGTTCTTC. The chain couples TRBV28 to TRBJ2-1; 9 nucleotides align to TRBD2. Per the germline V gene, CDR1 is MDHEN and CDR2 is SYDVKM. There are 17 residues in the CDR3. Trimming cost V 10 bases and J 4 bases; bases outside gene matches: 17.

On this clonotype: Possible read error: a much larger clone is one base away. The chain is built from TRBV7-2 and TRBJ2-5, with 9 bases identical to TRBD2. Germline values: CDR1 SGHTA, CDR2 FQGNSA. The CDR3 has 17 amino acids. Written as DNA, the CDR3 is TGTGCCAGCGGCTTAATACTAGCGGGTACCATCCAAGAGACCCAGTACTTC. It codes for CASGLILAGTIQETQYF.

The chain combines TRBV5-8 with TRBJ1-2, with a possible D match to TRBD1 (5 bases). This CDR3 has 14 residues. The germline V gene has CDR1 SGHTS and CDR2 YDEGEE. Trimming removed 0 bases from V and 8 bases from J, with 14 bases in between. For the CDR3, the DNA is TGTGCCAGCAGCTTGGATCCAATTGGGGGAGGCTACACCTTC. As protein: CASSLDPIGGGYTF.

This clonotype was picked up a small number of times. CDR3 sequence: CASIIRRVAKNIQYF. The CDR3 DNA reads TGTGCCAGCATAATTAGGCGTGTGGCCAAAAACATTCAGTACTTC. The J gene is TRBJ2-4, the V gene TRBV28; D is unclear. Per germline, CDR1 MDHEN and CDR2 SYDVKM. Trimming removed 7 bases at V and 1 base at J, with 14 bases between. The CDR3 totals 15 residues.

The chain carries TRBV6-5 and TRBJ1-1; TRBD1 is a possible D gene (5 bases). V was trimmed by 2 bases and J by 2 bases, leaving 18 bases between them. There are 17 residues in the CDR3. CDR1 is MNHEY, CDR2 SVGAGI, per germline. CDR3: CASSYRGVGTKNTEAFF. As DNA, the CDR3 is TGTGCCAGCAGTTACCGGGGGGTGGGGACCAAAAACACTGAAGCTTTCTTT.

The chain combines TRBV11-2 with TRBJ2-1; weak D call: TRBD1 (6 bases). This CDR3 contains 15 residues. Germline CDR1 reads SGHAT; CDR2 reads FQNNGV. The ends were cut back, 5 bases at V and 7 bases at J, with 18 bases in the middle. CDR3 in DNA: TGTGCCAGCAGCCCCGGGACACCCTCGTTGAATGAGCAGTTCTTC. Residues: CASSPGTPSLNEQFF.

The V gene is TRBV6-1, the J gene TRBJ1-3; maybe TRBD1 (6 bases). The V end lost 6 bases, the J end lost 1 base, and 13 bases lay between the germline ends. This CDR3 contains 15 residues. Germline V CDR1 and CDR2: MNHNS, SASEGT. The CDR3 DNA sequence: TGTGCCAGCAGGGAGACAGGCTTTTCTGGAAACACCATATATTTT. This encodes CASRETGFSGNTIYF.

This clonotype appeared a few times. The chain has TRBV4-1 and TRBJ2-1, with TRBD1 identical over 8 bases. This CDR3 has 15 residues. The germline CDR1 and CDR2 sequences are MGHRA and YSYEKL. J gave up 5 bases and V 3 bases, and 6 bases lay outside the gene matches. The CDR3 is CASSHTGTGDNEQFF. Written as DNA, the CDR3 is TGCGCCAGCAGCCACACCGGGACAGGAGACAATGAGCAGTTCTTC.

This chain joins TRBV30 and TRBJ1-6, with D unclear. Deletions cut 5 bases from V and 5 bases from J, with 7 bases between. Germline V gene sequence: CDR1 GTSNPN, CDR2 SVGIG (reference sequence). The CDR3 sequence is 12 residues long. The CDR3 coding sequence is TGTGCCTGGGGAGTTAATAATTCACCCCTCCACTTT. This sequence encodes CAWGVNNSPLHF.

This clonotype was counted a few times. The chain uses TRBV4-1 and TRBJ1-4, with D unresolved. With 4 bases removed from V and 5 bases from J, the gap between germline ends came to 17 bases. Germline V lookup: CDR1 MGHRA, CDR2 YSYEKL. This CDR3 comprises 16 residues. This CDR3 reads CASSRIITSLNEKLFF. In DNA, the CDR3 is TGCGCCAGCAGCCGAATCATCACAAGTCTAAATGAAAAACTGTTTTTT.

The rearrangement joins TRBV19 to TRBJ2-7; TRBD1 matches at 7 bases. V was pared by 5 bases and J by 3 bases, with 7 bases of the junction left unmatched. Germline V gene data show CDR1 as LNHDA and CDR2 as SQIVND (reference sequence). The CDR3 is 14 residues long. The CDR3 region is CASSLRDSLYEQYF. CDR3 DNA sequence: TGTGCCAGTAGTCTCCGGGACAGCCTCTACGAGCAGTACTTC.